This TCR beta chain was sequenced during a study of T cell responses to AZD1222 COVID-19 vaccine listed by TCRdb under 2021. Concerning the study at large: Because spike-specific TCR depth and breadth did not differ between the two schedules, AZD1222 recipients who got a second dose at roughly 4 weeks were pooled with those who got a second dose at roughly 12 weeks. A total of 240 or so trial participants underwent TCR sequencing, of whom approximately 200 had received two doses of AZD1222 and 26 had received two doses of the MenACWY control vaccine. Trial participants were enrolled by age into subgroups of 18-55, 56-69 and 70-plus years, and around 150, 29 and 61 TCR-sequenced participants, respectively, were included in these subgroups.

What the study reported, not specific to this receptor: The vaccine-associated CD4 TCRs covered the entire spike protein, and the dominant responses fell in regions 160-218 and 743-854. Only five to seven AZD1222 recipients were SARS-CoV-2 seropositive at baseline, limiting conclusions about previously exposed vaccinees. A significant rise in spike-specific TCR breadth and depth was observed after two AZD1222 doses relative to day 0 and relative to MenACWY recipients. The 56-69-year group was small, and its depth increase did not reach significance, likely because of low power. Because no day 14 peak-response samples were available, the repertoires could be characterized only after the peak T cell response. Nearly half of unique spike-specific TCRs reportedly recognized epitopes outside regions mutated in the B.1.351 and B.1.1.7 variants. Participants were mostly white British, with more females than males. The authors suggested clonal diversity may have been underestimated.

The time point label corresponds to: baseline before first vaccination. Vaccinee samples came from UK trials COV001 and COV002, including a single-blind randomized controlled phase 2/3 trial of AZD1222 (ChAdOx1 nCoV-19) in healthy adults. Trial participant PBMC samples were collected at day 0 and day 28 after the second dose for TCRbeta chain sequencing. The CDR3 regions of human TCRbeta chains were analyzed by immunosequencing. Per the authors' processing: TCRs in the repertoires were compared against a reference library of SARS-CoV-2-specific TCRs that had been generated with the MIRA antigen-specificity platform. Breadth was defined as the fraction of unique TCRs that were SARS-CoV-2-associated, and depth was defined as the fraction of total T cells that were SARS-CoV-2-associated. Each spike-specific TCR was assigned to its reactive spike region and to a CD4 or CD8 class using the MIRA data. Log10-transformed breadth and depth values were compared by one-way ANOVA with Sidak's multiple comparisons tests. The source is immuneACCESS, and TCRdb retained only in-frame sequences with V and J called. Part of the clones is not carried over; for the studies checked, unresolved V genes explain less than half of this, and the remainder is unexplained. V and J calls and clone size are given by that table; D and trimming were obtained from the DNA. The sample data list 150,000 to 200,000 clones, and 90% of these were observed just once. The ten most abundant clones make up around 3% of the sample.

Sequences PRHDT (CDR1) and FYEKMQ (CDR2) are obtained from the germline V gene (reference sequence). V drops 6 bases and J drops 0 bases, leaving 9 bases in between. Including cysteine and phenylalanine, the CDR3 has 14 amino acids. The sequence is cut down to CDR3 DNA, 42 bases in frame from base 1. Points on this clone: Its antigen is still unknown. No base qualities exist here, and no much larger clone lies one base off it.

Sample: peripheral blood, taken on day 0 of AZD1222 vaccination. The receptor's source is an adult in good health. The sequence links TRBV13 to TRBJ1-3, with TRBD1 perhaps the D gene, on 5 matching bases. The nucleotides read TGTGCCAGCAGAATAACAGGCTCTGGAAACACCATATATTTT. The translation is CASRITGSGNTIYF. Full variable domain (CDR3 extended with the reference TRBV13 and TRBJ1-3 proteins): AAGVIQSPRHLIKEKRETATLKCYPIPRHDTVYWYQQGPGQDPQFLISFYEKMQSDKGSIPDRFSAQQFSDYHSELNMSSLELGDSALYFCASRITGSGNTIYFGEGSWLTVV.